These 3 T cell receptor beta chains originate from one sample sequenced in a study of blood T cell repertoires in COVID-19 (dated by TCRdb to 2019 to 2021). Library preparation used the immunoSEQ multiplex PCR assay. This immuneACCESS table, as held by TCRdb, lists in-frame sequences with V and J called but not all clones. Of the missing ones, under half trace to an unresolved V gene in checked studies; the others have no known cause. The sample has 300,000 to 400,000 clones on record, roughly 90% of them singletons. The ten largest account for more than 0.85% of the sample. The sequencing input was PBMCs or T cells enriched from blood (not recorded which). The receptors derive from a woman aged 30 to 39 with acute COVID-19.

This clone appeared a single time. V gene TRBV10-3 combines with J gene TRBJ1-2; a possible D gene is TRBD1 (6 bases). The CDR3 extends over 14 amino acids. Germline loops: CDR1 ENHRY, CDR2 SYGVKD. V lost 5 bases to trimming and J lost 1 base, with 11 bases between them. The CDR3 loop reads CAISTPGVNYGYTF. CDR3 DNA: TGTGCCATCAGTACGCCAGGGGTTAACTATGGCTACACCTTC.

V gene TRBV7-2 combines with J gene TRBJ2-7; 8 bases agree with TRBD2. The CDR3 has 15 residues. J gave up 2 bases and V 5 bases, and 8 bases lay outside the gene matches. Germline CDR1 SGHTA, CDR2 FQGNSA. CDR3: CASSRTSRTPYEQYF. The CDR3 DNA reads as TGTGCCAGCAGCCGGACTAGCAGAACCCCCTACGAGCAGTACTTC.

This clone was recorded once. The genes are TRBV18 and TRBJ1-6; 7 bases map to TRBD1. Germline V CDR1 and CDR2: KGHSH, LQKENI. Germline trimming cut 6 bases from V and 8 bases from J; bases unmatched to any gene: 4. CDR3 length: 13 amino acids. CDR3 bases: TGTGCCAGCTCTCGACAGGGATATTCACCCCTCCACTTT. As protein: CASSRQGYSPLHF.